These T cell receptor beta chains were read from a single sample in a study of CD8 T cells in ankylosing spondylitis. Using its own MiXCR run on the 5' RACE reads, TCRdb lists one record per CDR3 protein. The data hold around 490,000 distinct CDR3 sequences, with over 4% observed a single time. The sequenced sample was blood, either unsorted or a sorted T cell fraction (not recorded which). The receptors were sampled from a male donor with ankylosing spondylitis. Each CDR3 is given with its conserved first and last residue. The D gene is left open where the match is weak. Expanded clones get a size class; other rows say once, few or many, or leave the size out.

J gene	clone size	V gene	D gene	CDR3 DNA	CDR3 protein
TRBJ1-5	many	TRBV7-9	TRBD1	TGTGCCAGCAGCATGACAGGGAGCAATCAGCCCCAGCATTTT	CASSMTGSNQPQHF
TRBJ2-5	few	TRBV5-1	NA	TGCGCCAGCAGCTTTGCCGGAGTCCAAGAGACCCAGTACTTC	CASSFAGVQETQYF
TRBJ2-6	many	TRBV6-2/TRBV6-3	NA	TGTGCCAGCAGTTACTCGATCGGGGCTGGGGCCAACGTCCTGACTTTC	CASSYSIGAGANVLTF
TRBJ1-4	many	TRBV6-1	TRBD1	TGTGCCAGCAGCCCCGTGACAGGGCGTGAAAAACTGTTTTTT	CASSPVTGREKLFF
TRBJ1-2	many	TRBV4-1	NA	TGCGCCAGCAGCCCCCGAGGGATAGGTGGCTACACCTTC	CASSPRGIGGYTF
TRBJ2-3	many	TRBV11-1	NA	TGTGCCAGCAGCCCCCGGGTCCTCGAAAGGAGAAATACAGATACGCAGTATTTT	CASSPRVLERRNTDTQYF
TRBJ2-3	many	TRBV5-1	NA	TGCGCCAGCAAGGGAGCGGCTAGCACAGATACGCAGTATTTT	CASKGAASTDTQYF
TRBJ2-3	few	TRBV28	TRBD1	TGTGCCAGCAGTCTCCGGACAGGGGAGGTAACAGATACGCAGTATTTT	CASSLRTGEVTDTQYF
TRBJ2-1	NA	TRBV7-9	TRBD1	TGTGCCAGCAGCGGACAGGGGATCTACAATGAGCAGTTCTTC	CASSGQGIYNEQFF
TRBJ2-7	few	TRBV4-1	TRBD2	TGCGCCAGCAGCCCCGGGCAGCGGGGCTACGAGCAGTACTTC	CASSPGQRGYEQYF
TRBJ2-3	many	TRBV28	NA	TGTGCCAGCAGTAGAATTGTGGGGGTTAGCACAGATACGCAGTATTTT	CASSRIVGVSTDTQYF
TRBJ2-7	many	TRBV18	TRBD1	TGTGCCAGCTCACGTAAAGGGACAGGGCACTACGAGCAGTACTTC	CASSRKGTGHYEQYF
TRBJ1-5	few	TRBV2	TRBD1	TGTGCCAGCAGGATGACAGGGGACCAGCCCCAGCATTTT	CASRMTGDQPQHF
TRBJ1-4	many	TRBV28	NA	TGTGCCAGCAGTTTATCCGGGCCGATCAATGAAAAACTGTTTTTT	CASSLSGPINEKLFF
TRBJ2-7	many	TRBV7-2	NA	TGTGCCAGCAGTTTGGCAGGGACGAACTACGAGCAGTACTTC	CASSLAGTNYEQYF
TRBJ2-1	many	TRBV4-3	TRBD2	TGCGCCAGCAGCCAAGCTCGGGGGACTAGTAGGCATGAGCAGTTCTTC	CASSQARGTSRHEQFF
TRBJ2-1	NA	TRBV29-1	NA	TGCAGCATGGTGGGAAACCACAATGAGCAGTTCTTC	CSMVGNHNEQFF
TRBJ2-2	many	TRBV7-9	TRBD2	TGTGCCAGCAGCCCTCGACTAGCTAACACCGGGGAGCTGTTTTTT	CASSPRLANTGELFF
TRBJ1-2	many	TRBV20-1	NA	TGCAGTGCTAGGTTACAGGGAGGGAACAACTATGGCTACACCTTC	CSARLQGGNNYGYTF
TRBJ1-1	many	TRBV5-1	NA	TGCGCCAGCAGCTTGACCTTGATGAACACTGAAGCTTTCTTT	CASSLTLMNTEAFF
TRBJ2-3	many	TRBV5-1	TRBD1	TGCGCCAGCAGCCCGGGACAGGTCAACACAGATACGCAGTATTTT	CASSPGQVNTDTQYF
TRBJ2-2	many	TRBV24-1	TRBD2	TGTGCCACCAGTGATTTGAGGGCTAGCGGGAGGGCGAACACCGGGGAGCTGTTTTTT	CATSDLRASGRANTGELFF
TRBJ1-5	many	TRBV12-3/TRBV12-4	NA	TGTGCCAGCAGTTTAGGGGGGGCTGTTCAGCCCCAGCATTTT	CASSLGGAVQPQHF
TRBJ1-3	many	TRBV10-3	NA	TGTGCCATCAGTGTCGTGCAGTCGTTCAGGGCCGGAAACACCATATATTTT	CAISVVQSFRAGNTIYF
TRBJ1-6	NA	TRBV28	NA	TGTGCCAGCAGTCCACGGCGGGGGAATTCACCCCTCCACTTT	CASSPRRGNSPLHF
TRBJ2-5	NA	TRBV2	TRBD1	TGTGCCAGCGCAACCCGGGACAGGCAGTACTTC	CASATRDRQYF
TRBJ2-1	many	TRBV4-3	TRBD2	TGCGCCAGCAGCCAAGATAGGAAGCTAGCGGGAAACAATGAGCAGTTCTTC	CASSQDRKLAGNNEQFF
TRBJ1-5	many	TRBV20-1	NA	TGCAGTGCTAGAGTACGGTCAGGGGATGGCAATCAGCCCCAGCATTTT	CSARVRSGDGNQPQHF
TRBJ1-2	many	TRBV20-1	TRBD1	TGCAGTGCTATTAGACAGGGAAACTTTTATGGCTACACCTTC	CSAIRQGNFYGYTF
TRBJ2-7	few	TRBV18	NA	TGTGCCAGCTCACCAAATTGGTCTAGCGATCAAGATTCGAGCTCCTACGAGCAGTACTTC	CASSPNWSSDQDSSSYEQYF
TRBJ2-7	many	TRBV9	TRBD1	TGTGCCAGCAGCCTCCCCCCCGGGACAGCCTCCTACGAGCAGTACTTC	CASSLPPGTASYEQYF
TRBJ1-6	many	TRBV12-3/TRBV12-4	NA	TGTGCCAGCAAGTGGGGCTATAATTCACCCCTCCACTTT	CASKWGYNSPLHF